The 2 T cell receptor beta chains in this list originate from one sample, sequenced in a study of OX40 agonist ivuxolimab in advanced cancers. Some clones are missing from TCRdb's copy, which holds only in-frame ones; the method was immunoSEQ multiplex PCR. Of about 77,000 clones in the sample, over 75% were seen once. The source material was CD4+ or CD8+ T cells sorted from blood, sampled in a trial of the OX40 agonist ivuxolimab. Receptor source: an adult with an advanced solid tumor such as melanoma, head and neck, liver or kidney cancer.

The chain has TRBV5-4 and TRBJ1-4; possible D gene TRBD1, 6 bases. The CDR3 runs to 15 residues. The germline V and J ends were trimmed by 3 bases and 4 bases, with 13 bases remaining between them. Germline assignment: CDR1 SGHNT and CDR2 YYREEE (reference sequence). This chain's CDR3 is CASSSNRAVNEKLFF. DNA for the CDR3: TGTGCCAGCAGCTCAAACAGGGCCGTTAATGAAAAACTGTTTTTT.

This clone was seen a single time. This chain links TRBV7-2 with TRBJ2-3, with D unresolved. This CDR3 is built from 15 residues. The germline V gene has CDR1 SGHTA and CDR2 FQGNSA. The germline V and J ends were trimmed by 4 bases and 3 bases, with 14 bases remaining between them. The CDR3 spells CASSSIQLDTDTQYF. The DNA for the CDR3 is TGTGCCAGCAGCTCAATCCAGTTAGATACAGATACGCAGTATTTT.